The entry that follows covers one TCR beta chain sequence. Antigen unknown. V shed 4 bases, J shed 2 bases, and the junction held 5 bases outside the gene matches. This CDR3 spans 14 amino acids. The V gene's germline CDR1 is SGDLS and CDR2 YYNGEE. The sample comes from a study of T cell responses to AZD1222 COVID-19 vaccine. Study-level results: Spike was spanned by vaccine-associated CD4 TCRs, which were dominant at 160-218 and 743-854. The number of AZD1222 recipients seropositive at baseline was only five or six. After the peak T cell response, and only then, were repertoires sampled. Clonal diversity was possibly underestimated, and white British individuals and females predominated among donors.

Clones were sequenced by immunoSEQ multiplex PCR, and TCRdb holds only the in-frame ones, with some missing. The table includes about 100,000 clones, about 89% detected once. The sample in question was peripheral blood, obtained on day 0 of MenACWY control vaccination. The rearrangement uses TRBV9 and TRBJ1-2, with 7 bases matching TRBD1. This clonotype originated in an adult in good health. The CDR3 DNA reads TGTGCCAGCAGCCCCCGGGACAGCAACTATGGCTACACCTTC. It is translated as CASSPRDSNYGYTF. Based on the CDR3 plus reference TRBV9 and TRBJ1-2, the full variable domain is DSGVTQTPKHLITATGQRVTLRCSPRSGDLSVYWYQQSLDQGLQFLIQYYNGEERAKGNILERFSAQQFPDLHSELNLSSLELGDSALYFCASSPRDSNYGYTFGSGTRLTVV.